This passage covers 12 T cell receptor beta chains from one sample sequenced in a study of blood T cell repertoires in COVID-19. Here immunoSEQ multiplex PCR was the method, and the copy in TCRdb shows in-frame clones only, minus some. Of some 170,000 clones in the sample, 87% were seen once. Specimen: PBMCs or T cells enriched from blood (not recorded which). The receptors originated from a human donor with acute COVID-19. The donor label of this sample is uncertain.

The table lists this clone with a count of one. V gene TRBV3-1 (or the pseudogene TRBV3-2) combines with J gene TRBJ2-3; D gene uncertain. Trimming took 3 bases from V and 5 from J, leaving 3 bases between them. Germline CDR1 reads LGHDT; CDR2 reads YNNKEL (reference sequence). The CDR3 contains 11 residues. The CDR3 bases are TGTGCCAGCAGCCAGCGAGATACGCAGTATTTT. Translating gives CASSQRDTQYF.

The rearrangement uses TRBV21-1 and TRBJ2-1; the table's D gene call, TRBD1, was not cross checked with the DNA. TRBV21-1 is classified as a pseudogene. The CDR3 runs to 18 residues. As DNA, the CDR3 is TGTGCCAGCAGCAAAGATTCTGATTTCAACAGCTCCTACAATGAGCAGTTCTTC. Amino acids: CASSKDSDFNSSYNEQFF.

The chain has TRBV24-1 and TRBJ2-7; 7 nucleotides agree with TRBD1. CDR1 is KGHDR and CDR2 is SFDVKD in the germline V gene. CDR3 size: 13 residues. V lost 2 bases and J lost 5; bases outside the gene matches: 2. CDR3: CATSDWGTDEQYF. CDR3 coding DNA: TGTGCCACCAGTGATTGGGGGACAGACGAGCAGTACTTC.

The chain uses TRBV4-3 and TRBJ1-1; D perhaps matches TRBD1 (5 bases). The CDR3 loop spans 14 amino acids. CDR1 and CDR2 (germline): LGHNA, YSLEER. The germline V and J ends were trimmed by 4 bases and 0 bases, with 9 bases remaining between them. CDR3 sequence reads: CASSLRAMNTEAFF. As DNA, the CDR3 is TGCGCCAGCAGCCTCAGGGCTATGAACACTGAAGCTTTCTTT.

The rearrangement joins TRBV2 to TRBJ2-3; TRBD2 is a possible D gene (7 bases). The CDR3 is 14 amino acids. CDR1 is SNHLY, CDR2 FYNNEI, per germline. Trimming shortened V by 7 bases and J by 4 bases, and 15 bases separated the two germline ends. The DNA for the CDR3 is TGTGCCAGCACTTCGGAGGGGGGGTCAGATACGCAGTATTTT. Encoded protein: CASTSEGGSDTQYF.

The chain carries TRBV5-1 and TRBJ1-2, with 8 bases lining up with TRBD1. Germline CDR1 and CDR2: SGHRS and YFSETQ. This CDR3 has 17 residues. Trimming at V came to 0 bases and at J to 7 bases, leaving 14 bases not matched to a gene. Written as DNA, the CDR3 is TGCGCCAGCAGCTTGGCGCAGGGGGCGCAGGGCGACGCTGGCTACACCTTC. Amino acids: CASSLAQGAQGDAGYTF. Full variable domain (remainder filled in from reference TRBV5-1 and TRBJ1-2): KAGVTQTPRYLIKTRGQQVTLSCSPISGHRSVSWYQQTPGQGLQFLFEYFSETQRNKGNFPGRFSGRQFSNSRSEMNVSTLELGDSALYLCASSLAQGAQGDAGYTFGSGTRLTVV.

This clone was detected a few times. The chain joins TRBV2 to TRBJ1-2; no clear D. Germline assignment: CDR1 SNHLY and CDR2 FYNNEI. The ends were cut back, 2 bases at V and 4 bases at J, with 14 bases in the middle. CDR3 length equals 15 residues. The CDR3 DNA sequence: TGTGCCAGCAGTGAACCTACAGATCAATTCTATGGCTACACCTTC. Its translation is CASSEPTDQFYGYTF.

The V call is TRBV9, the J call TRBJ2-2, with unresolved D. With 2 bases removed from V and 6 bases from J, the gap between germline ends came to 2 bases. Germline V lookup: CDR1 SGDLS, CDR2 YYNGEE. The CDR3 contains 11 residues. The DNA of the CDR3 is TGTGCCAGCAGCGTCTCCGGGGAGCTGTTTTTT. Protein: CASSVSGELFF.

The rearrangement joins TRBV19 to TRBJ2-5, with D perhaps TRBD2 (6 bases). CDR3 size: 16 residues. Trimming stripped 5 bases from V and 0 bases from J, with 16 bases between. CDR1 is LNHDA and CDR2 is SQIVND in the germline V gene (reference sequence). Written as DNA, the CDR3 is TGTGCCAGTAGTGTCCTACCGGGACTCGACCAAGAGACCCAGTACTTC. It yields the protein CASSVLPGLDQETQYF.

The chain joins TRBV27 to TRBJ1-6; D uncertain. V dropped 6 bases and J dropped 14 bases, with 17 bases sitting between them. The CDR3 runs 13 residues. CDR1 MNHEY and CDR2 SMNVEV come from the germline V gene (reference sequence). CDR3 sequence reads: CASRGSGVGTLHF. The CDR3 DNA follows: TGTGCCAGCAGAGGCTCCGGGGTTGGGACCCTCCACTTT.

The V gene is TRBV7-2, the J gene TRBJ2-3, with TRBD2 matching over 7 bases. Trimming took 5 bases from V and 1 from J; bases not matched to a gene: 6. Germline V gene lookup returns CDR1 SGHTA and CDR2 FQGNSA. The CDR3 sequence is 15 residues long. CDR3 loop: CASSPQAGGTDTQYF. The CDR3 DNA is TGTGCCAGCAGCCCACAGGCGGGGGGCACAGATACGCAGTATTTT.

The sample holds a few counts of this clone. The genes are TRBV9 and TRBJ2-3; 16 bases fit TRBD2. Trimming took 4 bases from V and 8 from J; bases not matched to a gene: 7. CDR1 and CDR2 (germline): SGDLS, YYNGEE. This CDR3 has 16 amino acids. Written as DNA, the CDR3 is TGTGCCAGCAGCCCCGGGACTAGCGGGGGGGCAGGTACGCAGTATTTT. Encoded protein: CASSPGTSGGAGTQYF.